This entry features one TCR beta chain sequence. The antigen is not known. PCR used 60 Vbeta primers and 13 Jbeta primers. Using immunoSEQ multiplex PCR, the repertoire was profiled, and TCRdb retains in-frame clones only, with some absent. The sample yields 130,000 to 150,000 clones, 60% to 80% seen once. The entry originates in a study of cytomegalovirus exposure and HLA in healthy donors. Study results and limitations: A later analysis showed that HLA-associated TCR beta chains had undergone more clonal expansion than equally common others. A link between a missense DCLRE1C variant and TCR beta V- and J-gene trimming emerged from a later analysis. Many donors shared some public TCRs, even though most TCR sequences were rare.

Germline trimming cut 5 bases from V and 2 bases from J; bases unmatched to any gene: 16. This CDR3 has 18 amino acids. Germline values: CDR1 SGHVS, CDR2 FQNEAQ. The sequence was collected from a male donor in good health and CMV-seronegative. The gene calls are TRBV7-8 and TRBJ1-2; 8 positions agree with TRBD1. The sequenced material came from PBMCs. The CDR3 DNA follows: TGTGCCAGCAGCGCTAGAGAGGGACAGGTGGCGAGGAACTATGGCTACACCTTC. It is translated as CASSAREGQVARNYGYTF.